This T cell receptor (beta chain) is drawn from a study of blood T cell repertoires in COVID-19. Overall study: COVID-19 samples, acute and convalescent, were from the United States, Italy and Spain.

In the authors' methods: Reference gene primer amplification gave estimated nucleated cell counts. Some clones are missing from TCRdb's copy, which holds only in-frame ones; the method was immunoSEQ multiplex PCR. V, J and clone size are those of that table, while D and trimming were read from the DNA. The table lists some 300,000 clones, about 90% of them singletons. Residents of about two dozen US areas, aged about 18 to 95 years, made up the participants. Assignments of participants to cohorts depended upon their own reported clinical history. V was pared by 4 bases and J by 3 bases, with 18 bases of the junction left unmatched. The CDR3 sequence is 18 residues long. Germline V gives CDR1 SGHDT, CDR2 YYEEEE.

This sequence originates from a woman under 40 who had recovered from COVID-19. Sample: PBMCs or T cells enriched from blood (not recorded which). This chain links TRBV5-6 with TRBJ2-5; 7 nucleotides match TRBD1. The CDR3 here is CASSPPGLTSGGEETQYF. The CDR3 DNA is TGTGCCAGCAGCCCACCTGGACTGACCTCAGGGGGTGAAGAGACCCAGTACTTC.